The next 21 T cell receptor beta chains were all read from a single sample in a study of shared clonotypes between healthy human individuals. Naive CD8 populations comprised CD45RO-negative cells positively selected for CCR7, excluding terminally differentiated effector memory CD45RA+ cells. Sequenced by immunoSEQ multiplex PCR; TCRdb stores in-frame clones only, minus some. Here the sample spans about 600,000 clones, nearly 98% being singletons. Specimen: naive CD8+ T cells sorted from blood. The receptors stem from a man aged 30-40 years in good health.

The gene calls are TRBV7-9 and TRBJ2-7, with D perhaps given as TRBD1 or TRBD2 (6 bases each). The germline CDR1 and CDR2 sequences are SEHNR and FQNEAQ (reference sequence). This CDR3 has 13 residues. V lost 5 bases, J lost 6 bases, and 14 bases lay in between. CDR3 in amino acids: CASSPPGASEQYF. The CDR3 DNA is TGTGCCAGCAGCCCCCCGGGGGCAAGCGAGCAGTACTTC.

The J gene is TRBJ2-7, the V gene TRBV7-8; D is ambiguous. Germline-derived CDR1 and CDR2 are SGHVS and FQNEAQ. Deletions cut 6 bases from V and 5 bases from J, with 20 bases between. The CDR3 is 15 residues long. The CDR3 sequence: CASRIGVYPYDEQYF. For the CDR3, the DNA is TGTGCCAGCAGAATAGGAGTGTACCCCTATGACGAGCAGTACTTC.

The chain recombines TRBV7-9 with TRBJ2-1; 9 bases align to TRBD1. This CDR3 contains 15 residues. The V gene's germline CDR1 is SEHNR and CDR2 FQNEAQ (reference sequence). After removal of 4 bases from V and 6 bases from J, the junction contained 7 bases not matched to a gene. The CDR3 loop reads CASSSGQGTINEQFF. The CDR3 DNA follows: TGTGCCAGCAGCTCCGGACAGGGGACTATCAATGAGCAGTTCTTC.

This chain connects TRBV9 to TRBJ1-2; 10 bases match TRBD1. CDR3 size: 16 residues. Germline V CDR1 and CDR2: SGDLS, YYNGEE. Germline trimming cut 3 bases from V and 2 bases from J; bases unmatched to any gene: 7. The CDR3 region has the DNA TGTGCCAGCAGCGGTAGAATGGGACAGGGGAACTATGGCTACACCTTC. It yields the protein CASSGRMGQGNYGYTF.

Written as DNA, the CDR3 is TGTGCCACCACTGGTATAAGGGCCGACGAGCAGTACTTC. It translates to CATTGIRADEQYF. The rearrangement uses TRBV15 and TRBJ2-7; D is unclear. Deletions cut 7 bases from V and 5 bases from J, with 15 bases between. This CDR3 contains 13 residues. Looked up from germline, CDR1 is LNHNV and CDR2 is YYDKDF (reference sequence). The whole variable domain, remainder taken from reference TRBV15 and TRBJ2-7, is DAMVIQNPRYQVTQFGKPVTLSCSQTLNHNVMYWYQQKSSQAPKLLFHYYDKDFNNEADTPDNFQSRRPNTSFCFLDIRSPGLGDTAMYLCATTGIRADEQYFGPGTRLTVT.

This chain connects TRBV28 to TRBJ1-2; D is undetermined. The CDR3 covers 11 residues. From germline, CDR1 is MDHEN and CDR2 SYDVKM. V lost 6 bases, J lost 5 bases, and 7 bases lay in between. The CDR3 DNA is TGTGCCAGCAGCGTTACGTATGGCTACACCTTC. Translating it yields CASSVTYGYTF.

The genes are TRBV29-1 and TRBJ2-6; D is unclear. CDR1 is SQVTM, CDR2 ANQGSEA, per germline. V lost 5 bases and J 0 bases, leaving 14 bases between the germline ends. The CDR3 runs 16 residues. CDR3 protein: CSVLILGDSGANVLTF. The CDR3 region has the DNA TGCAGCGTTCTAATACTTGGCGACTCTGGGGCCAACGTCCTGACTTTC.

The J gene is TRBJ2-7, the V gene TRBV15; 7 bases line up with TRBD1. Germline-derived CDR1 and CDR2 are LNHNV and YYDKDF (reference sequence). The CDR3 has 14 residues. The J segment lost 2 bases and the V segment lost 4 bases, leaving 5 bases of the junction unmatched. CDR3 nucleotide sequence: TGTGCCACCAGCAACGCAGGACAGGCCTACGAGCAGTACTTC. Translation gives CATSNAGQAYEQYF.

The V and J genes are TRBV19 and TRBJ2-7, with D maybe TRBD1 (5 bases). V was clipped by 3 bases and J by 6 bases, with 9 bases between them. This CDR3 region has 12 residues. Germline loops: CDR1 LNHDA, CDR2 SQIVND (reference sequence). The chain's CDR3 is CASSIGQGEQYF. The CDR3 region has the DNA TGTGCCAGTAGTATTGGGCAGGGCGAGCAGTACTTC.

This chain joins TRBV19 and TRBJ1-1; TRBD1 aligns across 9 bases. This CDR3 region has 17 residues. The J segment lost 0 bases and the V segment lost 3 bases, leaving 8 bases of the junction unmatched. The germline gives CDR1 LNHDA, CDR2 SQIVND (reference sequence). The CDR3 bases are TGTGCCAGTAGTATGGCGACATACAGGGGGCTGAACACTGAAGCTTTCTTT. Amino acids: CASSMATYRGLNTEAFF.

This clone was detected only once. V and J are TRBV27 and TRBJ2-7; TRBD2 matches at 14 bases. Germline loops: CDR1 MNHEY, CDR2 SMNVEV (reference sequence). The CDR3 totals 17 residues. V trimming: 3 bases; J trimming: 4 bases; junction bases outside the gene matches: 8. The CDR3 DNA sequence: TGTGCCAGCAGTTTGGTCGGCGGACTAGCGGGAGGTTACGAGCAGTACTTC. Residues: CASSLVGGLAGGYEQYF.

This chain links TRBV27 with TRBJ1-4; a weak D match, TRBD1 (5 bases). V shed 6 bases and J shed 5 bases, with 13 bases lying between them. CDR1 is MNHEY, CDR2 SMNVEV, per germline (reference sequence). CDR3 length equals 14 residues. The CDR3 here is CASSGEGRNEKLFF. The CDR3 coding sequence is TGTGCCAGCAGCGGGGAGGGGAGGAATGAAAAACTGTTTTTT.

The CDR3 nucleotides are TGTGCCAGCAGCTTGGAGGGTAGGCCCTACAATGAGCAGTTCTTC. Protein: CASSLEGRPYNEQFF. This rearrangement joins TRBV5-4 to TRBJ2-1; no clear D gene. The CDR3 is 15 residues long. Germline CDR1 and CDR2: SGHNT and YYREEE (reference sequence). The V gene lost 0 bases and the J gene lost 2 bases, with 9 bases spanning the gap.

This chain connects TRBV7-9 to TRBJ2-3, with a weak D call TRBD1 (5 bases). This CDR3 has 14 residues. The germline V gene encodes CDR1 SEHNR and CDR2 FQNEAQ (reference sequence). V lost 1 base to trimming and J lost 6 bases, with 11 bases between them. The CDR3 here is CASSLVQGVDTQYF. CDR3 DNA: TGTGCCAGCAGCTTAGTTCAGGGTGTGGATACGCAGTATTTT. The full variable domain, rest sourced from reference TRBV7-9 and TRBJ2-3, is DTGVSQNPRHKITKRGQNVTFRCDPISEHNRLYWYRQTLGQGPEFLTYFQNEAQLEKSRLLSDRFSAERPKGSFSTLEIQRTEQGDSAMYLCASSLVQGVDTQYFGPGTRLTVL.

The chain has TRBV5-4 and TRBJ2-5; 9 bases line up with TRBD2. The J segment lost 2 bases and the V segment lost 0 bases, leaving 5 bases of the junction unmatched. This CDR3 is built from 16 residues. The V gene's germline CDR1 is SGHNT and CDR2 YYREEE (reference sequence). CDR3 sequence: CASSLVGLAEQETQYF. As DNA, the CDR3 is TGTGCCAGCAGCTTGGTGGGACTAGCAGAACAAGAGACCCAGTACTTC. The full variable domain, rest sourced from reference TRBV5-4 and TRBJ2-5, is ETGVTQSPTHLIKTRGQQVTLRCSSQSGHNTVSWYQQALGQGPQFIFQYYREEENGRGNFPPRFSGLQFPNYSSELNVNALELDDSALYLCASSLVGLAEQETQYFGPGTRLLVL.

This clone was counted a single time. V is TRBV2 and J is TRBJ1-1; 7 bases agree with TRBD1. The V gene's germline CDR1 is SNHLY and CDR2 FYNNEI. The CDR3 has 14 residues. V shed 0 bases, J shed 4 bases, and the junction held 2 bases outside the gene matches. CDR3 DNA sequence: TGTGCCAGCAGTGAAGCCAGGGGGTTCACTGAAGCTTTCTTT. It encodes CASSEARGFTEAFF.

The chain is built from TRBV7-9 and TRBJ2-1; D remains ambiguous. CDR3 size: 15 residues. The germline gives CDR1 SEHNR, CDR2 FQNEAQ (reference sequence). Trimming stripped 5 bases from V and 1 base from J, with 12 bases between. CDR3 sequence: CASSPRRGSYNEQFF. The CDR3 DNA is TGTGCCAGCAGCCCTAGACGCGGTTCCTACAATGAGCAGTTCTTC.

J is TRBJ1-1 and V is TRBV7-9; 8 bases match TRBD1. The CDR3 is 15 amino acids. The germline V gene has CDR1 SEHNR and CDR2 FQNEAQ (reference sequence). Unmatched junction bases numbered 6, after V lost 5 bases and J lost 1 base. Written as DNA, the CDR3 is TGTGCCAGCAGCCCAGGGGACAGGTGGAACACTGAAGCTTTCTTT. This codes for CASSPGDRWNTEAFF.

In nucleotides, the CDR3 is TGTGCCAGCAGGGCAGGGGGAACTGAAGCTTTCTTT. It codes for CASRAGGTEAFF. This chain links TRBV27 with TRBJ1-1; TRBD1 matches 7 bases. The CDR3 covers 12 residues. J gave up 5 bases and V 6 bases, and 3 bases lay outside the gene matches. Looked up from germline, CDR1 is MNHEY and CDR2 is SMNVEV (reference sequence).

The CDR3 region is CASSRSPVYEQYF. The CDR3 bases are TGTGCCAGCAGTCGAAGTCCGGTCTACGAGCAGTACTTC. This rearrangement joins TRBV27 to TRBJ2-7; D unclear. The CDR3 covers 13 residues. CDR1 is MNHEY, CDR2 SMNVEV, per germline (reference sequence). V lost 5 bases to trimming and J lost 3 bases, with 11 bases between them.

The genes are TRBV6-6 and TRBJ1-4, with D perhaps TRBD1 (6 bases). V lost 8 bases to trimming and J lost 4 bases, with 11 bases between them. Germline values: CDR1 MNHNY, CDR2 SVGAGI (reference sequence). This CDR3 comprises 13 residues. The CDR3 loop is CASFDRNNEKLFF. In nucleotides, the CDR3 is TGTGCCAGCTTCGACAGGAATAATGAAAAACTGTTTTTT.